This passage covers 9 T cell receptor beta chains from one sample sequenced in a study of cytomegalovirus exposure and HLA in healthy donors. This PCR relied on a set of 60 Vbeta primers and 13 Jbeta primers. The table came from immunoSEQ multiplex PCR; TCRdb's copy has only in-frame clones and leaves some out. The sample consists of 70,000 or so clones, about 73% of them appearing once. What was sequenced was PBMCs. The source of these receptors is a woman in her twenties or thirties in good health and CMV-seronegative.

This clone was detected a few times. As DNA, the CDR3 is TGTGCCAGTACACCGGGACAAGGGCATCAGCCCCAGCATTTT. The encoded protein is CASTPGQGHQPQHF. The chain carries TRBV28 and TRBJ1-5, with D tentatively TRBD1 (6 bases). V lost 9 bases, J lost 5 bases, and 17 bases lay in between. This CDR3 comprises 14 residues. In germline, CDR1 is MDHEN, CDR2 SYDVKM. The full variable domain, rest sourced from reference TRBV28 and TRBJ1-5, is DVKVTQSSRYLVKRTGEKVFLECVQDMDHENMFWYRQDPGLGLRLIYFSYDVKMKEKGDIPEGYSVSREKKERFSLILESASTNQTSMYLCASTPGQGHQPQHFGDGTRLSIL.

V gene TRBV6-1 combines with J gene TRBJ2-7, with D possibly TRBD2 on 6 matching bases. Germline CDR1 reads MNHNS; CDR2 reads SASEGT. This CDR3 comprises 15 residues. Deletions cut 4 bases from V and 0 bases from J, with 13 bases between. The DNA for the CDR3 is TGTGCCAGCAGTGCTGGAGGGGCGAGCTCCTACGAGCAGTACTTC. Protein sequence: CASSAGGASSYEQYF.

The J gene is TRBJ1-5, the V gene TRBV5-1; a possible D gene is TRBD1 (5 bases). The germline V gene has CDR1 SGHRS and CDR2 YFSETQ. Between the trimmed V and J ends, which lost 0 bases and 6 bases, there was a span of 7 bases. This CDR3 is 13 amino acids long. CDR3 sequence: CASSLDGAQPQHF. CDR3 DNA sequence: TGCGCCAGCAGCTTGGATGGGGCTCAGCCCCAGCATTTT. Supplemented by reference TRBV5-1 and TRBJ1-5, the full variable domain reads KAGVTQTPRYLIKTRGQQVTLSCSPISGHRSVSWYQQTPGQGLQFLFEYFSETQRNKGNFPGRFSGRQFSNSRSEMNVSTLELGDSALYLCASSLDGAQPQHFGDGTRLSIL.

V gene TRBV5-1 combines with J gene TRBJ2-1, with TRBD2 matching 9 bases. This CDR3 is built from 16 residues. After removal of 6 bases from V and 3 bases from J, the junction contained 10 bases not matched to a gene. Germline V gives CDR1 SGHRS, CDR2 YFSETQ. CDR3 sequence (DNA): TGCGCCAGCATCTCGCCCGCTAGCGGGGACTACAATGAGCAGTTCTTC. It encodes CASISPASGDYNEQFF.

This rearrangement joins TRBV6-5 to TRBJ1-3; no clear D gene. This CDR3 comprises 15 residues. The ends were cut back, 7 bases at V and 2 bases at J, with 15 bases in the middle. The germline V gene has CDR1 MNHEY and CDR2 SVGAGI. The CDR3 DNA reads TGTGCCAGCACCCTTACGGGGAGGGCTGGAAACACCATATATTTT. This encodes CASTLTGRAGNTIYF.

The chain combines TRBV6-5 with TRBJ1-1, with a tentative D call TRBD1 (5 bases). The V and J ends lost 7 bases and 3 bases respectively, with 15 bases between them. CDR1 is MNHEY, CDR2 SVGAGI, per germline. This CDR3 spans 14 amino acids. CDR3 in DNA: TGTGCCAGCATATCGCAGGGTTGGTACACTGAAGCTTTCTTT. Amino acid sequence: CASISQGWYTEAFF.

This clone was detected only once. CDR3 DNA sequence: TGTGCCAGCAGTCCTTACCCGGGACAGGGCACTGAAGCTTTCTTT. This gives the protein CASSPYPGQGTEAFF. J is TRBJ1-1 and V is TRBV6-6; 9 bases align to TRBD1. This CDR3 has 15 amino acids. J was trimmed by 4 bases and V by 5 bases; bases with no gene match: 8. Per the germline V gene, CDR1 is MNHNY and CDR2 is SVGAGI (reference sequence).

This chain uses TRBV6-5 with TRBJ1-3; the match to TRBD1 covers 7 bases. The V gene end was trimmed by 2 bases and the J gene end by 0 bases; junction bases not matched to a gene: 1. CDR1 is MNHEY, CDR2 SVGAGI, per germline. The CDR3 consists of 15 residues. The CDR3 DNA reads TGTGCCAGCAGTTACGACAGGGACTCTGGAAACACCATATATTTT. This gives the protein CASSYDRDSGNTIYF.

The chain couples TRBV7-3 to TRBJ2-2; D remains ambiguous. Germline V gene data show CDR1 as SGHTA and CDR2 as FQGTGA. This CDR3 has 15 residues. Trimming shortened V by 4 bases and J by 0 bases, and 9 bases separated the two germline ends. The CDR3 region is CASSSYQSNTGELFF. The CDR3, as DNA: TGTGCCAGCAGCTCCTACCAATCGAACACCGGGGAGCTGTTTTTT.